These 11 T cell receptor beta chains were all obtained from the same sample, sequenced in a study of T cells in Graves' hyperthyroidism and ophthalmopathy. Amplification targeted TCR beta CDR3 regions from RNA transcripts. HTBI primers were employed in a first-round RT-PCR of the TCR CDR3. MiXCR, applied by TCRdb to the multiplex PCR reads, yields one record per CDR3 protein. The sample contains 240,000 or so distinct CDR3 sequences, 16% of which appear only once. Sequenced input: blood. Receptors originate from a woman younger than 30 with Graves' ophthalmopathy.

This clonotype showed up many times. This rearrangement joins TRBV6-1 to TRBJ2-7, with no clear D. The CDR3 consists of 13 residues. V lost 4 bases and J lost 2, with 9 bases in between. Germline CDR1 and CDR2: MNHNS and SASEGT. CDR3 region: CASSVVTTYEQYF. CDR3 in DNA: TGTGCCAGCAGTGTCGTCACCACCTACGAGCAGTACTTC.

This clonotype was found many times. The chain combines TRBV9 with TRBJ2-6; 14 bases are shared with TRBD2. Germline V gene lookup returns CDR1 SGDLS and CDR2 YYNGEE. This CDR3 has 17 residues. The ends lost 2 bases at V and 4 bases at J; junction bases unmatched: 2. The CDR3 loop reads CASSVGLAGVGANVLTF. The CDR3, as DNA: TGTGCCAGCAGCGTGGGACTAGCGGGAGTGGGGGCCAACGTCCTGACTTTC.

Of note for this clonotype: Possible read error: a much larger clone is one base away. V gene TRBV6-1 combines with J gene TRBJ1-5; 8 positions match TRBD1. Per germline, CDR1 MNHNS and CDR2 SASEGT. J lost 1 base, V lost 7 bases, and 21 bases had no gene match. This CDR3 region has 20 residues. CDR3 DNA sequence: TGTGCCAGCACCAACAATTCCGCCAGGGGGCTGATGTGGAGCAATCAGCCCCAGCATTTT. This encodes CASTNNSARGLMWSNQPQHF.

There are many counts of this clonotype. The chain links TRBV28 to TRBJ1-1, with 8 bases identical to TRBD1. V shed 5 bases, J shed 5 bases, and the junction held 10 bases outside the gene matches. The CDR3 loop spans 15 amino acids. The germline V gene encodes CDR1 MDHEN and CDR2 SYDVKM. Written as DNA, the CDR3 is TGTGCCAGCAGTGCCGTCGGACAGGGCCGGACTGAAGCTTTCTTT. Protein sequence: CASSAVGQGRTEAFF.

This clonotype was observed many times. V usage is TRBV28 and J usage is TRBJ1-2, with unresolved D. Trimming removed 4 bases at V and 4 bases at J, with 16 bases between. Germline V gene sequence: CDR1 MDHEN, CDR2 SYDVKM. The CDR3 sequence is 15 residues long. The CDR3 protein is CASSSDLREVYGYTF. In nucleotides, the CDR3 is TGTGCCAGCAGTTCGGACCTCAGAGAGGTCTATGGCTACACCTTC.

This rearrangement joins TRBV29-1 to TRBJ2-3; TRBD2 matches 8 bases. CDR1 and CDR2 (germline): SQVTM, ANQGSEA. The CDR3 length is 16 residues. The trim removed 6 bases at V and 5 bases at J, leaving 16 bases unmatched. The CDR3 bases are TGCAGCGTCGAGCTCCCAACGGACGGGAGGGGAGATACGCAGTATTTT. Encoded protein: CSVELPTDGRGDTQYF.

There are a few counts of this clonotype. The rearrangement uses TRBV7-2 and TRBJ1-6, with D perhaps matching TRBD1 (6 bases). This CDR3 contains 17 residues. Deletions cut 4 bases from V and 0 bases from J, with 13 bases between. The germline gives CDR1 SGHTA, CDR2 FQGNSA. In DNA, the CDR3 is TGTGCCAGCAGCTCCCGACAGGAAAGCTCCTATAATTCACCCCTCCACTTT. It codes for CASSSRQESSYNSPLHF.

This clonotype was recorded at least ten times. The chain couples TRBV4-1 to TRBJ2-1; D gene unclear. Germline values: CDR1 MGHRA, CDR2 YSYEKL. V was cut by 1 base and J by 0 bases, with 13 bases left in between. The CDR3 spans 17 residues. The CDR3 loop reads CASSQAPGRLSYNEQFF. CDR3 DNA: TGCGCCAGCAGCCAAGCTCCGGGCCGCCTCTCCTACAATGAGCAGTTCTTC.

This clonotype was seen at least ten times. J is TRBJ2-7 and V is TRBV5-1, with D tentatively TRBD1 or TRBD2 (5 bases each). CDR1 is SGHRS and CDR2 is YFSETQ in the germline V gene. The V gene lost 0 bases and the J gene lost 3 bases, with 16 bases spanning the gap. The CDR3 consists of 16 residues. CDR3 sequence reads: CASSLGHRDGFYEQYF. CDR3 bases: TGCGCCAGCAGCTTGGGCCACCGGGACGGATTCTACGAGCAGTACTTC. The whole variable domain, remainder taken from reference TRBV5-1 and TRBJ2-7, is KAGVTQTPRYLIKTRGQQVTLSCSPISGHRSVSWYQQTPGQGLQFLFEYFSETQRNKGNFPGRFSGRQFSNSRSEMNVSTLELGDSALYLCASSLGHRDGFYEQYFGPGTRLTVT.

There are many counts of this clonotype. This rearrangement joins TRBV5-1 to TRBJ2-3; 8 bases match TRBD2. Germline CDR1 SGHRS, CDR2 YFSETQ. The CDR3 consists of 15 residues. V gave up 3 bases and J gave up 3 bases; unmatched junction bases: 6. The CDR3 sequence: CASSYSGGPTDTQYF. DNA for the CDR3: TGCGCCAGCAGCTATTCGGGAGGGCCGACAGATACGCAGTATTTT.

This clonotype came up many times. For the CDR3, the DNA is TGTGCCAGCACCCAGGGCGTCTATGGCTACACCTTC. Residues: CASTQGVYGYTF. The genes are TRBV6-1 and TRBJ1-2; possibly TRBD1 for D (5 bases). V lost 7 bases, J lost 4 bases, and 10 bases lay in between. CDR3 size: 12 residues. Germline V gene lookup returns CDR1 MNHNS and CDR2 SASEGT.